This TCR beta chain was captured in a study of cytomegalovirus exposure and HLA in healthy donors. CDR3 length: 15 residues. The V end lost 0 bases, the J end lost 7 bases, and 13 bases lay between the germline ends. Germline loops: CDR1 ENHRY, CDR2 SYGVKD. This PCR relied on a set of 60 Vbeta primers and 13 Jbeta primers. Measured with immunoSEQ multiplex PCR; TCRdb has only the in-frame clones, and not every one. The sample lists 150,000 or so clones; about 80% were seen once. The chain couples TRBV10-3 to TRBJ1-5; perhaps TRBD1 as D (5 bases). The TCR comes from a male donor in good health and CMV-seronegative. The sample consisted of PBMCs. CDR3 residues: CAISESRGIFQPQHF. CDR3 DNA: TGTGCCATCAGTGAGTCAAGGGGAATTTTCCAGCCCCAGCATTTT.